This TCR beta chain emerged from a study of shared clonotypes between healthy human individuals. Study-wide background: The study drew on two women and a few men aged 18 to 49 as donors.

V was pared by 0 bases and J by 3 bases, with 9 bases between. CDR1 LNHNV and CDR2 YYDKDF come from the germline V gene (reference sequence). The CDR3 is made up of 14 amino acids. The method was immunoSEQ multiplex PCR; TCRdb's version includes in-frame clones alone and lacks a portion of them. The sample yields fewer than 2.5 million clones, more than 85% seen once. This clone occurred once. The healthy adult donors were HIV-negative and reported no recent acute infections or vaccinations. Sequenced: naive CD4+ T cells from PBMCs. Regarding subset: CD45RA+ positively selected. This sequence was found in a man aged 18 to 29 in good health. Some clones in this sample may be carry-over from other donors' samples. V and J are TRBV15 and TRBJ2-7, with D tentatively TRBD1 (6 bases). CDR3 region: CATSRDRTDYEQYF. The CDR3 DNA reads TGTGCCACCAGCAGAGATCGGACAGACTACGAGCAGTACTTC.